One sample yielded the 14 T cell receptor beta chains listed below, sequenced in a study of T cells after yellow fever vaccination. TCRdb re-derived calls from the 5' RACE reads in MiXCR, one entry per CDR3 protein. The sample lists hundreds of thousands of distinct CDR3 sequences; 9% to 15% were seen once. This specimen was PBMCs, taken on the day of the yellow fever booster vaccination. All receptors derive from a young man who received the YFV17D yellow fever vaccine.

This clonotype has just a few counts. DNA of the CDR3: TGCAGTGCGAAAACCGGACTAGCGGACGAGCAGTACTTC. As protein: CSAKTGLADEQYF. V and J are TRBV20-1 and TRBJ2-7; TRBD2 agrees at 10 bases. The germline CDR1 and CDR2 sequences are DFQATT and SNEGSKA (reference sequence). The V gene end was trimmed by 6 bases and the J gene end by 5 bases; junction bases not matched to a gene: 7. The CDR3 has 13 amino acids.

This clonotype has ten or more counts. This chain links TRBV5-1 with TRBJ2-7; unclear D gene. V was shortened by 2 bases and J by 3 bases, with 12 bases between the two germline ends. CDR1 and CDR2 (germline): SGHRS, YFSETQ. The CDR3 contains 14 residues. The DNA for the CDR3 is TGCGCCAGCAGCTTTAGCCACAGATACTACGAGCAGTACTTC. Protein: CASSFSHRYYEQYF.

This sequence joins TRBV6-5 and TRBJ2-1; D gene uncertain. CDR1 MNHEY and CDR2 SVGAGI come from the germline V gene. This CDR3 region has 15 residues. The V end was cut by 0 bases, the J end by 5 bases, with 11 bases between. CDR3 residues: CASSYSKGPNNEQFF. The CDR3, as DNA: TGTGCCAGCAGTTACTCGAAAGGGCCCAACAATGAGCAGTTCTTC.

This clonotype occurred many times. In nucleotides, the CDR3 is TGTGCCAGCAGCCACAGGGAGGCCAATTCACCCCTCCACTTT. It translates to CASSHREANSPLHF. This chain uses TRBV6-5 with TRBJ1-6, with D perhaps TRBD1 (6 bases). This CDR3 is 14 amino acids long. The V and J ends lost 6 bases and 7 bases respectively, with 13 bases between them. Germline V CDR1 and CDR2: MNHEY, SVGAGI.

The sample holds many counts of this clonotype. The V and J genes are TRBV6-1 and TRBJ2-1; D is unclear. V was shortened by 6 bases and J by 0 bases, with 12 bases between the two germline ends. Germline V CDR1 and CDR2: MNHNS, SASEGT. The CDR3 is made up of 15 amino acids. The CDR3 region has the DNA TGTGCCAGCAGGATTCTACGTCGCTCCTACAATGAGCAGTTCTTC. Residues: CASRILRRSYNEQFF.

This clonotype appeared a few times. The CDR3 region is CAWSAQTGDGYTF. The CDR3 bases are TGTGCCTGGAGTGCACAGACAGGGGATGGCTACACCTTC. The chain recombines TRBV30 with TRBJ1-2; 8 nucleotides match TRBD1. V dropped 1 base and J dropped 6; count of bases not matched to a gene: 4. The CDR3 has 13 amino acids. Looked up from germline, CDR1 is GTSNPN and CDR2 is SVGIG (reference sequence).

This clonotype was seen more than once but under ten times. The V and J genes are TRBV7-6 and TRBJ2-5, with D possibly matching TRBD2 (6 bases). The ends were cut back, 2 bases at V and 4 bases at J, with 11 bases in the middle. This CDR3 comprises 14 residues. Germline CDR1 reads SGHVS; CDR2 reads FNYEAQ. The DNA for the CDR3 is TGTGCCAGCAGCTTACTGGCAGCGGGAGAGACCCAGTACTTC. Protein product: CASSLLAAGETQYF.

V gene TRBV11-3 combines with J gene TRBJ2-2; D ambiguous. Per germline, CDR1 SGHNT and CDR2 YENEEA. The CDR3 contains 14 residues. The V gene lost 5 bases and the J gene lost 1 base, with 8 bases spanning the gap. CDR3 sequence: CASSPTENTGELFF. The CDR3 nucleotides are TGTGCCAGCAGCCCTACAGAGAACACCGGGGAGCTGTTTTTT.

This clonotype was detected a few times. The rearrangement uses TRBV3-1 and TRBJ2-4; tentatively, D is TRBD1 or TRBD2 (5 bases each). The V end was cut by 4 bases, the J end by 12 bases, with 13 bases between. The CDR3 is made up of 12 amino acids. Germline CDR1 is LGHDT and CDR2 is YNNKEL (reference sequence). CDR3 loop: CASSPTGAHQYF. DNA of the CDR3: TGTGCCAGCAGCCCGACCGGGGCCCATCAGTACTTC.

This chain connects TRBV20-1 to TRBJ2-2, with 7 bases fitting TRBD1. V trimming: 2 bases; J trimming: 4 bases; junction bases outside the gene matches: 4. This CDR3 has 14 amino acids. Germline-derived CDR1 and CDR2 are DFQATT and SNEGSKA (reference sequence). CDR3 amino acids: CSARPGTVTGELFF. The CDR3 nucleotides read TGCAGTGCTAGACCCGGGACAGTCACCGGGGAGCTGTTTTTT.

CDR3 nucleotides: TGCAGTGCTAGAGATCCCGCCAGGGATTACTATGGCTACACCTTC. This encodes CSARDPARDYYGYTF. The chain links TRBV20-1 to TRBJ1-2; D might be TRBD1 (5 bases). This CDR3 is 15 amino acids long. The germline V gene encodes CDR1 DFQATT and CDR2 SNEGSKA (reference sequence). V lost 0 bases and J 3 bases, leaving 14 bases between the germline ends.

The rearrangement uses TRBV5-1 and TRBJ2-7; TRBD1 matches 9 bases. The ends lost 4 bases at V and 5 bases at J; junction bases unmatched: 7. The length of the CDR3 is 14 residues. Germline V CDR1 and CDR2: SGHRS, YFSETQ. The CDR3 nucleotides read TGCGCCAGCAGCGTGGGACAGGGTCTACACGAGCAGTACTTC. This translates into CASSVGQGLHEQYF.

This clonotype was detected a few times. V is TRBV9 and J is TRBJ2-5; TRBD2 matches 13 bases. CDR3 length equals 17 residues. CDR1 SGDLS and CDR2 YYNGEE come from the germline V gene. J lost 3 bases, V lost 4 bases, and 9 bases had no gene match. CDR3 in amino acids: CASSFLGLAGVKETQYF. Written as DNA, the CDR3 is TGTGCCAGCAGCTTCCTCGGACTAGCGGGAGTTAAAGAGACCCAGTACTTC.

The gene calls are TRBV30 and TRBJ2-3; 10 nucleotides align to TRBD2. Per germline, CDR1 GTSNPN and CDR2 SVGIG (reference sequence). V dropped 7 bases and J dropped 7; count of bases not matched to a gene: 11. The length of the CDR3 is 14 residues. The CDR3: CASHWTSGAHTQYF. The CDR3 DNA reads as TGTGCCTCCCACTGGACTAGCGGAGCTCATACGCAGTATTTT. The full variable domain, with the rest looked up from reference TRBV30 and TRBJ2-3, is SQTIHQWPATLVQPVGSPLSLECTVEGTSNPNLYWYRQAAGRGLQLLFYSVGIGQISSEVPQNLSASRPQDRQFILSSKKLLLSDSGFYLCASHWTSGAHTQYFGPGTRLTVL.